These 10 T cell receptor beta chains share one sample of origin, sequenced in a study of early T cells in non-severe SARS-CoV-2 infection. Via MiXCR, TCRdb re-called the 5' RACE reads, giving one row per CDR3 protein. Of tens of thousands of distinct CDR3 sequences in the sample, roughly an eighth were seen once. Sequenced input: whole blood. The receptors were gathered from an adult who was a healthcare worker with PCR-confirmed SARS-CoV-2 infection or an uninfected control (not recorded which).

This clonotype was counted between two and nine times. The J gene is TRBJ2-5, the V gene TRBV4-1; D assignment may be TRBD1 or TRBD2 (5 bases each). This CDR3 is built from 17 residues. CDR1 is MGHRA, CDR2 YSYEKL, per germline. V was shortened by 2 bases and J by 4 bases, with 20 bases between the two germline ends. This CDR3 is CASSQRGQGLLLETQYF. The CDR3 coding sequence is TGCGCCAGCAGCCAACGGGGTCAGGGATTGCTTTTAGAGACCCAGTACTTC.

This chain connects TRBV5-1 to TRBJ2-2, with D uncertain. The CDR3 contains 14 residues. Looked up from germline, CDR1 is SGHRS and CDR2 is YFSETQ. V was trimmed by 0 bases and J by 0 bases, leaving 3 bases between them. Here the CDR3 reads CASSLEPNTGELFF. CDR3 bases: TGCGCCAGCAGCTTGGAGCCGAACACCGGGGAGCTGTTTTTT. Filled out from reference TRBV5-1 and TRBJ2-2, the complete variable domain reads KAGVTQTPRYLIKTRGQQVTLSCSPISGHRSVSWYQQTPGQGLQFLFEYFSETQRNKGNFPGRFSGRQFSNSRSEMNVSTLELGDSALYLCASSLEPNTGELFFGEGSRLTVL.

This sequence joins TRBV12-5 and TRBJ2-7, with 7 bases aligning to TRBD1. CDR1 LGHNT and CDR2 FRNRAP come from the germline V gene. With 3 bases clipped from V and 5 bases from J, the junction kept 1 base outside the gene matches. CDR3 size: 12 residues. The CDR3 spells CASGLDRDEQYF. As DNA, the CDR3 is TGTGCTAGTGGTTTAGACAGGGACGAGCAGTACTTC.

CDR3 DNA sequence: TGTGCCAGCAGTGACCGGGGGTTTAGCTCCTACGAGCAGTACTTC. This gives the protein CASSDRGFSSYEQYF. This rearrangement joins TRBV27 to TRBJ2-7, with D possibly being TRBD2 (6 bases). Germline assignment: CDR1 MNHEY and CDR2 SMNVEV (reference sequence). The CDR3 has 15 residues. Trimming stripped 5 bases from V and 0 bases from J, with 14 bases between.

The V gene is TRBV29-1, the J gene TRBJ2-1; a possible D gene is TRBD1 (6 bases). Trimming removed 4 bases at V and 6 bases at J, with 10 bases between. The length of the CDR3 is 12 residues. Germline CDR1 and CDR2: SQVTM and ANQGSEA. Here the CDR3 DNA reads TGCAGCGTTGCGCCAGGGGTCAATGAGCAGTTCTTC. Translated: CSVAPGVNEQFF.

This clonotype was recorded at least ten times. CDR3 sequence: CASSRLDYNEQFF. The CDR3 coding sequence is TGTGCCAGCAGCAGACTGGACTACAATGAGCAGTTCTTC. The chain recombines TRBV11-3 with TRBJ2-1; D gene ambiguous. Germline assignment: CDR1 SGHNT and CDR2 YENEEA. This CDR3 comprises 13 residues. Trimming pared 5 bases from V and 3 bases from J, leaving 8 bases between.

This clonotype came up a few times. V gene TRBV7-9 combines with J gene TRBJ1-5, with a tentative D call TRBD1 (5 bases). Germline V gives CDR1 SEHNR, CDR2 FQNEAQ (reference sequence). V was trimmed by 3 bases and J by 0 bases, leaving 9 bases between them. The CDR3 has 15 amino acids. CDR3 loop: CASSLGEISNQPQHF. Written as DNA, the CDR3 is TGTGCCAGCAGCTTGGGGGAGATTAGCAATCAGCCCCAGCATTTT.

The sample holds many counts of this clonotype. The V gene is TRBV29-1, the J gene TRBJ1-2, with D possibly being TRBD1 (6 bases). CDR3 size: 13 residues. In germline, CDR1 is SQVTM, CDR2 ANQGSEA. Trimming removed 6 bases at V and 3 bases at J, with 14 bases between. CDR3 sequence reads: CSVARGGDYGYTF. The CDR3 region has the DNA TGCAGCGTCGCGAGGGGGGGCGACTATGGCTACACCTTC.

This clonotype was detected a few times. This sequence joins TRBV7-2 and TRBJ1-2; no reliable D call. Trimming stripped 4 bases from V and 5 bases from J, with 14 bases between. The V gene's germline CDR1 is SGHTA and CDR2 FQGNSA. This CDR3 comprises 14 residues. The CDR3 region has the DNA TGTGCCAGCAGCTCGAGGGTTGATCCTTATGGCTACACCTTC. Translation: CASSSRVDPYGYTF.

This clonotype occurred a few times. The rearrangement joins TRBV11-2 to TRBJ2-3; no clear D. CDR3 length: 11 amino acids. The V end was cut by 4 bases, the J end by 4 bases, with 3 bases between. Germline values: CDR1 SGHAT, CDR2 FQNNGV. CDR3 sequence (DNA): TGTGCCAGCAGCTACCCAGATACGCAGTATTTT. Protein sequence: CASSYPDTQYF.